This T cell receptor (beta chain) is drawn from a study of blood T cell repertoires in COVID-19. Study at large: Acute-phase and convalescent COVID-19 samples originated in the United States, Italy and Spain.

Per the original methods: Estimates of nucleated cell counts were drawn from the amplification of reference gene primers. Some clones are missing from TCRdb's copy, which holds only in-frame ones; the method was immunoSEQ multiplex PCR. Clone size and the V and J calls come from that table; the DNA yielded D and trimming. The sample lists 95,000 to 110,000 clones; around 89% were seen once. This clone has a single count. The CDR3 sequence is 18 residues long. Trimming shortened V by 2 bases and J by 0 bases, and 17 bases separated the two germline ends. Germline V gene data show CDR1 as SNHLY and CDR2 as FYNNEI.

This clonotype originated in a middle-aged man with active or convalescent COVID-19. The rearrangement uses TRBV2 and TRBJ2-1; no clear D. The sequenced sample was peripheral blood. The CDR3 DNA is TGTGCCAGCAGTGAAACGAGGCCAATACTAAGCTCCTACAATGAGCAGTTCTTC. Amino acid sequence: CASSETRPILSSYNEQFF. Full variable domain (missing parts from reference TRBV2 and TRBJ2-1): EPEVTQTPSHQVTQMGQEVILRCVPISNHLYFYWYRQILGQKVEFLVSFYNNEISEKSEIFDDQFSVERPDGSNFTLKIRSTKLEDSAMYFCASSETRPILSSYNEQFFGPGTRLTVL.